A single sample is the source of the 2 T cell receptor beta chains below, sequenced in a study of blood T cell repertoires in COVID-19 (dated by TCRdb to the early 2020s). Library preparation used the immunoSEQ multiplex PCR assay. TCRdb provides this immuneACCESS table in a form limited to in-frame rearrangements. Some clones are lacking; in checked studies, under half of them reflect an unresolved V gene, and why the rest are absent is not known. The sample profile shows almost 500,000 clones; about nine tenths of them were found once. Of the sample, 7% to 10% is held by the ten largest clones. Material: PBMCs or T cells enriched from blood (not recorded which). These receptors originate from a woman in her fifties or sixties who had recovered from COVID-19.

This rearrangement joins TRBV5-4 to TRBJ1-2, with 8 bases identical to TRBD1. This CDR3 is built from 14 residues. Germline V gene data show CDR1 as SGHNT and CDR2 as YYREEE (reference sequence). J lost 4 bases, V lost 5 bases, and 7 bases had no gene match. The CDR3 nucleotides read TGTGCCAGCAGGTTCAGGGGGCAGAGCTATGGCTACACCTTC. It yields the protein CASRFRGQSYGYTF.

In nucleotides, the CDR3 is TGCGCCAGCAGTGAGAACGGACAGGGAGGACGCGGGGAGCTGTTTTTT. The encoded protein is CASSENGQGGRGELFF. This chain joins TRBV10-1 and TRBJ2-2; 8 bases are shared with TRBD1. In germline, CDR1 is WNHNN, CDR2 SYGVQD (reference sequence). This CDR3 has 16 residues. After removal of 2 bases from V and 7 bases from J, the junction contained 9 bases not matched to a gene.